This T cell receptor beta chain was identified in a study of T cells in Graves' hyperthyroidism and ophthalmopathy. Germline V gene data show CDR1 as MDHEN and CDR2 as SYDVKM. This CDR3 spans 16 amino acids. TCR beta CDR3 region amplification was performed from RNA transcripts. RT-PCR in the first round (using the HTBI primer set) targeted the TCR CDR3. TCRdb re-called the multiplex PCR reads through MiXCR, storing one row per CDR3 protein. Of a few hundred thousand distinct CDR3 sequences in the sample, 15% to 20% are singletons; the top ten hold approximately 30%. This clonotype came up a few times. The junction departs from the called germline gene at one end, perhaps through a read error.

The source of this sequence is a woman aged 25 to 39 with Graves' ophthalmopathy. V is TRBV28 and J is TRBJ2-7; 10 nucleotides agree with TRBD1. The sequenced sample was blood. DNA of the CDR3: TGTGCCGGCAGTGCCTCGACGGGACAGGGGTGGTACGAGCAGTACTTC. This sequence encodes CAGSASTGQGWYEQYF.